The clone carrying this TCR beta chain was found many times. The CDR3 has 14 residues. V dropped 3 bases and J dropped 7; count of bases not matched to a gene: 3. The TCRbeta library incorporated unique molecular identifiers. TCRdb analysed the PCR reads with MiXCR anew, one entry per CDR3 protein. The sample lists about half a million distinct CDR3 sequences, roughly an eighth occurring once. The sample comes from a study of T-cell reconstitution after alpha-beta-depleted transplantation in children. The sequence was obtained from a human donor who donated a stem cell graft to a child with combined immunodeficiency. This rearrangement joins TRBV12-3 or TRBV12-4 to TRBJ1-5, with TRBD1 matching over 10 bases. This specimen was PBMCs from the stem cell graft donor, taken from the stem cell graft. Written as DNA, the CDR3 is TGTGCCAGCAGTTTCGGGACAGGGGTACAGCCCCAGCATTTT. As protein: CASSFGTGVQPQHF.